Listed here are 30 T cell receptor beta chains from one sample, sequenced in a study of blood T cell repertoires in COVID-19. Sequencing was performed with immunoSEQ multiplex PCR; in TCRdb, only in-frame clones are kept and a portion is missing. The sample has a few hundred thousand clones, approximately 86% seen once; the top ten hold approximately 4%. Source material: PBMCs or T cells enriched from blood (not recorded which). These receptors were obtained from a young woman who had been exposed to COVID-19.

The chain links TRBV7-9 to TRBJ2-1; 10 nucleotides agree with TRBD1. CDR1 is SEHNR and CDR2 is FQNEAQ in the germline V gene (reference sequence). The V gene end was trimmed by 5 bases and the J gene end by 5 bases; junction bases not matched to a gene: 3. CDR3 length equals 14 residues. The CDR3 spells CASSRDRGHNEQFF. CDR3 bases: TGTGCCAGCAGCCGGGACAGGGGCCACAATGAGCAGTTCTTC.

The chain uses TRBV29-1 and TRBJ1-2, with 7 bases lining up with TRBD1. The CDR3 runs 11 residues. In germline, CDR1 is SQVTM, CDR2 ANQGSEA. Trimming removed 6 bases from V and 6 bases from J; junction bases left unmatched: 4. The CDR3 region has the DNA TGCAGCGTCCTCAGGGGGGATGGCTACACCTTC. It encodes CSVLRGDGYTF.

The rearrangement links TRBV3-1 (or the pseudogene TRBV3-2) to TRBJ2-1; 7 bases line up with TRBD2. CDR3 length: 15 residues. The J segment lost 6 bases and the V segment lost 5 bases, leaving 10 bases of the junction unmatched. CDR1 is LGHDT and CDR2 is YNNKEL in the germline V gene (reference sequence). Here the CDR3 reads CASSISRLAGNEQFF. The CDR3 coding sequence is TGTGCCAGCAGCATTAGCCGACTAGCAGGCAATGAGCAGTTCTTC.

The chain recombines TRBV13 with TRBJ1-1; D remains ambiguous. CDR3 length: 16 amino acids. Trimming shortened V by 5 bases and J by 0 bases, and 16 bases separated the two germline ends. Germline V gene sequence: CDR1 PRHDT, CDR2 FYEKMQ (reference sequence). This CDR3 is CASSPGDLQLNTEAFF. CDR3 nucleotide sequence: TGTGCCAGCAGCCCGGGAGACCTACAGCTGAACACTGAAGCTTTCTTT.

This clone came up a few times. CDR3 DNA: TGTGCCAGCAGCGGCCAGGGGTCGGGAAAATCAAATTCACCCCTCCACTTT. This gives the protein CASSGQGSGKSNSPLHF. This chain connects TRBV2 to TRBJ1-6; the D gene is possibly TRBD1 (6 bases). Trimming cost V 6 bases and J 7 bases, with 22 bases left between them. The CDR3 sequence is 17 residues long. CDR1 SNHLY and CDR2 FYNNEI come from the germline V gene.

The V gene is TRBV5-1, the J gene TRBJ2-3; 8 positions match TRBD2. This CDR3 region has 15 residues. CDR1 SGHRS and CDR2 YFSETQ come from the germline V gene. The trim removed 1 base at V and 4 bases at J, leaving 5 bases unmatched. Here the CDR3 DNA reads TGCGCCAGCAGCTTGAATCTAGCGGGCGCAGATACGCAGTATTTT. This translates into CASSLNLAGADTQYF. Together with reference TRBV5-1 and TRBJ2-3, the CDR3 gives the full variable domain: KAGVTQTPRYLIKTRGQQVTLSCSPISGHRSVSWYQQTPGQGLQFLFEYFSETQRNKGNFPGRFSGRQFSNSRSEMNVSTLELGDSALYLCASSLNLAGADTQYFGPGTRLTVL.

The sample holds one count of this clone. V is TRBV6-2 or TRBV6-3 and J is TRBJ1-3; D is possibly TRBD1 (5 bases). Per the germline V gene, CDR1 is MNHEY and CDR2 is SVGEGT. Trimming took 0 bases from V and 0 from J, leaving 9 bases between them. CDR3 length: 16 amino acids. For the CDR3, the DNA is TGTGCCAGCAGTTACTCAACAGGCTACTCTGGAAACACCATATATTTT. It specifies CASSYSTGYSGNTIYF.

V usage is TRBV2 and J usage is TRBJ2-7, with TRBD1 matching over 9 bases. J lost 0 bases, V lost 6 bases, and 6 bases had no gene match. This CDR3 has 15 amino acids. Germline loops: CDR1 SNHLY, CDR2 FYNNEI. CDR3 sequence reads: CASSVDRGSSYEQYF. The CDR3 nucleotides are TGTGCCAGCAGCGTAGACAGGGGGTCCTCCTACGAGCAGTACTTC.

The genes are TRBV3-1 (or the pseudogene TRBV3-2) and TRBJ2-1, with TRBD2 matching 7 bases. Germline assignment: CDR1 LGHDT and CDR2 YNNKEL (reference sequence). V shed 1 base and J 7 bases; nucleotides not matched to a gene: 7. This CDR3 contains 15 residues. CDR3 sequence: CASSQAGTMGNEQFF. CDR3 sequence (DNA): TGTGCCAGCAGCCAAGCCGGGACTATGGGGAATGAGCAGTTCTTC.

The chain carries TRBV18 and TRBJ1-4; D is uncertain. The CDR3 is 13 amino acids. Germline loops: CDR1 KGHSH, CDR2 LQKENI. V lost 4 bases, J lost 5 bases, and 8 bases lay in between. CDR3 residues: CASSRTENEKLFF. The CDR3 DNA sequence: TGTGCCAGCTCACGAACAGAGAATGAAAAACTGTTTTTT.

CDR3 protein: CSAPSREYGYTF. CDR3 coding DNA: TGCAGCGCCCCCAGTCGGGAGTATGGCTACACCTTC. The chain is built from TRBV29-1 and TRBJ1-2; D unresolved. Trimming removed 7 bases at V and 5 bases at J, with 14 bases between. This CDR3 is built from 12 residues. The germline gives CDR1 SQVTM, CDR2 ANQGSEA.

This chain connects TRBV1 to TRBJ1-1; TRBD1 was called by the table and not checked on the DNA. TRBV1 is shown as a pseudogene. The CDR3 runs to 17 residues. CDR3 sequence: CTSSQKGWGRQNTEAFF. CDR3 DNA sequence: TGCACCAGCAGCCAAAAGGGCTGGGGCAGGCAGAACACTGAAGCTTTCTTT.

The CDR3 coding sequence is TGCGCCAGCAGCGGGAGGGGTACCGGGGAGCTGTTTTTT. Residues: CASSGRGTGELFF. This sequence joins TRBV5-1 and TRBJ2-2, with 7 bases aligning to TRBD2. There are 13 residues in the CDR3. The V gene end was trimmed by 4 bases and the J gene end by 5 bases; junction bases not matched to a gene: 2. Germline V gives CDR1 SGHRS, CDR2 YFSETQ.

The chain carries TRBV5-6 and TRBJ2-3; D is perhaps TRBD2 (5 bases). Germline V gene lookup returns CDR1 SGHDT and CDR2 YYEEEE. V lost 1 base and J 2 bases, leaving 8 bases between the germline ends. The CDR3 consists of 14 residues. The CDR3 region has the DNA TGTGCCAGCAGCTTGACGGGGTTCACAGATACGCAGTATTTT. Translated, it gives CASSLTGFTDTQYF.

Concerning this clone itself: The same CDR3 also results from other DNA sequences found in this sample. The CDR3 spells CASSLTVNTEAFF. DNA of the CDR3: TGCGCCAGCAGCTTAACAGTGAACACTGAAGCTTTCTTT. The rearrangement links TRBV5-1 to TRBJ1-1, with D unclear. The V end lost 2 bases, the J end lost 0 bases, and 5 bases lay between the germline ends. The germline CDR1 and CDR2 sequences are SGHRS and YFSETQ. This CDR3 comprises 13 residues.

The J gene is TRBJ1-2, the V gene TRBV6-1; D is possibly TRBD1 (5 bases). V was trimmed by 1 base and J by 8 bases, leaving 20 bases between them. The CDR3 spans 16 residues. Germline V gene data show CDR1 as MNHNS and CDR2 as SASEGT. CDR3 sequence (DNA): TGTGCCAGCAGTGAAGGGGCGGCAGGGTCTCTATGGGGCTACACCTTC. Translating gives CASSEGAAGSLWGYTF.

As for this clone: Other DNA sequences in the same sample also yield this CDR3. J is TRBJ2-3 and V is TRBV3-1 (or the pseudogene TRBV3-2); TRBD1 aligns across 9 bases. The CDR3 runs to 14 residues. The germline gives CDR1 LGHDT, CDR2 YNNKEL (reference sequence). The J segment lost 4 bases and the V segment lost 1 base, leaving 0 bases of the junction unmatched. The chain's CDR3 is CASSQGQGADTQYF. The CDR3 DNA sequence: TGTGCCAGCAGCCAAGGACAGGGGGCAGATACGCAGTATTTT.

The CDR3 loop is CSARRELEAFF. The CDR3 coding sequence is TGCAGTGCTAGGCGGGAACTAGAAGCTTTCTTT. This chain uses TRBV20-1 with TRBJ1-1, with D uncertain. The germline V gene has CDR1 DFQATT and CDR2 SNEGSKA (reference sequence). The V end lost 3 bases, the J end lost 8 bases, and 10 bases lay between the germline ends. The CDR3 spans 11 residues.

This clone was seen once. The chain employs TRBV5-8 and TRBJ1-5; D ambiguous. This CDR3 is built from 13 residues. Deletions cut 2 bases from V and 1 base from J, with 4 bases between. CDR1 is SGHTS, CDR2 YDEGEE, per germline. The CDR3 DNA reads TGTGCCAGCAGCTTCAGGAGCAATCAGCCCCAGCATTTT. As protein: CASSFRSNQPQHF.

This clone turned up a few times. The V and J genes are TRBV12-3 or TRBV12-4 and TRBJ1-2; 11 positions agree with TRBD1. CDR3 size: 12 residues. With V trimmed by 5 bases and J by 8 bases, 1 base remained unmatched. In DNA form, the CDR3 reads TGTGCCAGCAGTCGGACAGGGGGCGGCTACACCTTC. Translation gives CASSRTGGGYTF.

The J gene is TRBJ1-2, the V gene TRBV9, with 9 bases aligning to TRBD1. Germline V gene lookup returns CDR1 SGDLS and CDR2 YYNGEE. V shed 6 bases and J 4 bases; nucleotides not matched to a gene: 7. This CDR3 has 14 residues. The CDR3 region has the DNA TGTGCCAGCAACACAGGGGGCGAGGCCTATGGCTACACCTTC. Its protein product is CASNTGGEAYGYTF.

This chain links TRBV24-1 with TRBJ2-5, with a tentative D call TRBD2 (6 bases). CDR3 length: 14 residues. CDR1 and CDR2 from the germline V gene are KGHDR and SFDVKD. Trimming removed 9 bases at V and 5 bases at J, with 18 bases between. The CDR3: CATAPPGVDETQYF. The DNA for the CDR3 is TGTGCCACCGCCCCCCCGGGAGTGGATGAGACCCAGTACTTC.

The gene calls are TRBV10-3 and TRBJ1-3; no clear D. The germline V gene encodes CDR1 ENHRY and CDR2 SYGVKD. The CDR3 loop spans 12 amino acids. Trimming shortened V by 8 bases and J by 0 bases, and 5 bases separated the two germline ends. CDR3 protein: CAIASSGNTIYF. The CDR3 coding sequence is TGTGCCATCGCGAGCTCTGGAAACACCATATATTTT.

DNA of the CDR3: TGTGCCAGCAGTGAAGAGTTAAAACAGGGGGGCGGCTACACCTTC. Translating gives CASSEELKQGGGYTF. The genes are TRBV6-1 and TRBJ1-2, with 8 bases matching TRBD1. CDR1 MNHNS and CDR2 SASEGT come from the germline V gene. Trimming removed 1 base from V and 8 bases from J; junction bases left unmatched: 9. This CDR3 region has 15 residues.

The J gene is TRBJ1-5, the V gene TRBV2, with D hard to call. Trimming removed 1 base from V and 1 base from J, with 5 bases in between. CDR1 is SNHLY, CDR2 FYNNEI, per germline. The CDR3 is 14 amino acids. CDR3 loop: CASSEDWSNQPQHF. The CDR3 DNA sequence: TGTGCCAGCAGTGAAGACTGGAGCAATCAGCCCCAGCATTTT.

The chain couples TRBV27 to TRBJ1-2; 9 bases match TRBD1. Germline CDR1 and CDR2: MNHEY and SMNVEV (reference sequence). The CDR3 is made up of 13 amino acids. V shed 7 bases and J 4 bases; nucleotides not matched to a gene: 4. CDR3: CASTPTGGYGYTF. DNA of the CDR3: TGTGCCAGCACCCCGACAGGGGGCTATGGCTACACCTTC.

V usage is TRBV5-1 and J usage is TRBJ2-3, with TRBD2 identical over 11 bases. J gave up 1 base and V 3 bases, and 10 bases lay outside the gene matches. CDR1 is SGHRS and CDR2 is YFSETQ in the germline V gene. The CDR3 is 18 residues long. The CDR3 region is CASSSGLAAVWGTDTQYF. CDR3 in DNA: TGCGCCAGCAGCTCGGGACTAGCGGCGGTATGGGGCACAGATACGCAGTATTTT.

This clone has only a few counts. The chain has TRBV5-1 and TRBJ2-2; weak D call: TRBD1 (6 bases). Germline loops: CDR1 SGHRS, CDR2 YFSETQ. Trimming stripped 7 bases from V and 0 bases from J, with 13 bases between. The CDR3 sequence is 15 residues long. The CDR3 is CASSRTDSNTGELFF. The CDR3 bases are TGCGCCAGCTCTCGGACAGACTCGAACACCGGGGAGCTGTTTTTT.

V usage is TRBV11-2 and J usage is TRBJ1-2, with D unresolved. The CDR3 extends over 15 amino acids. V lost 0 bases, J lost 0 bases, and 8 bases lay in between. Germline loops: CDR1 SGHAT, CDR2 FQNNGV. The CDR3 sequence: CASSLDPSANYGYTF. Written as DNA, the CDR3 is TGTGCCAGCAGCTTAGATCCGTCAGCTAACTATGGCTACACCTTC.

The rearrangement joins TRBV5-8 to TRBJ1-2; tentatively, D is TRBD1 (5 bases). V was cut by 4 bases and J by 4 bases, with 17 bases left in between. This CDR3 has 15 amino acids. CDR1 SGHTS and CDR2 YDEGEE come from the germline V gene. The CDR3 reads CASSTWTLHVYGYTF. The CDR3 DNA is TGTGCCAGCAGCACCTGGACACTGCACGTCTATGGCTACACCTTC.